Below, 21 T cell receptor beta chains from the same sample are listed, as sequenced in a study of blood T cell repertoires in COVID-19. Libraries were prepared by immunoSEQ multiplex PCR; TCRdb keeps only in-frame clonotypes and omits some of them. The table lists approximately 92,000 clones, approximately 82% of them singletons. The specimen was peripheral blood. Source of these receptors: a man between 60 and 75 years old with acute or convalescent COVID-19.

The chain couples TRBV7-9 to TRBJ2-3, with D possibly being TRBD1 (6 bases). CDR3 size: 15 residues. Trimming left V 3 bases short and J 1 base short, with 11 bases between. Germline V CDR1 and CDR2: SEHNR, FQNEAQ (reference sequence). This CDR3 is CASSFREGGTDTQYF. CDR3 sequence (DNA): TGTGCCAGCAGCTTTAGAGAGGGGGGCACAGATACGCAGTATTTT.

This chain joins TRBV7-2 and TRBJ1-6, with TRBD1 matching 9 bases. Germline CDR1 SGHTA, CDR2 FQGNSA. The CDR3 totals 15 residues. After removal of 3 bases from V and 9 bases from J, the junction contained 6 bases not matched to a gene. CDR3 loop: CASSLGTGHGSPLHF. The CDR3 nucleotides are TGTGCCAGCAGCTTGGGGACAGGGCATGGTTCACCCCTCCACTTT.

This chain connects TRBV5-1 to TRBJ2-1, with TRBD2 identical over 11 bases. Germline values: CDR1 SGHRS, CDR2 YFSETQ. The CDR3 runs to 15 residues. With V trimmed by 6 bases and J by 10 bases, 12 bases remained unmatched. DNA for the CDR3: TGCGCCAGCACCTCGACTAGCGGGGTCCCCCGGGAGCAGTTCTTC. This codes for CASTSTSGVPREQFF.

This chain joins TRBV6-5 and TRBJ1-2; 7 bases map to TRBD1. After removal of 0 bases from V and 8 bases from J, the junction contained 9 bases not matched to a gene. This CDR3 is 15 amino acids long. Germline loops: CDR1 MNHEY, CDR2 SVGAGI. CDR3 sequence: CASSYSGGTATGYTF. Here the CDR3 DNA reads TGTGCCAGCAGTTACTCCGGCGGGACAGCTACAGGCTACACCTTC.

The chain carries TRBV30 and TRBJ2-7; maybe TRBD2 (6 bases). This CDR3 contains 14 residues. Per germline, CDR1 GTSNPN and CDR2 SVGIG (reference sequence). V shed 1 base and J shed 5 bases, with 15 bases lying between them. The CDR3 coding sequence is TGTGCCTGGAGTGCCCTCGGGACTGCCAACGAGCAGTACTTC. It encodes CAWSALGTANEQYF.

In this sample, this clone turned up a few times. The chain links TRBV9 to TRBJ2-1; 12 bases align to TRBD2. Germline V gives CDR1 SGDLS, CDR2 YYNGEE. Trimming at V came to 7 bases and at J to 8 bases, leaving 10 bases not matched to a gene. The CDR3 is made up of 15 amino acids. The CDR3 protein is CASGVLAGGRDEQFF. The CDR3 DNA reads as TGTGCCAGCGGGGTACTAGCGGGAGGTAGGGATGAGCAGTTCTTC.

The chain uses TRBV6-8 and TRBJ2-7; 11 bases map to TRBD1. With 10 bases clipped from V and 3 bases from J, the junction kept 5 bases outside the gene matches. CDR1 is MNHGY and CDR2 is SAAAGT in the germline V gene. The CDR3 consists of 13 residues. Written as DNA, the CDR3 is TGTGCCACCAGGGGGACAGGGGGCTACGAGCAGTACTTC. Protein product: CATRGTGGYEQYF.

This sequence joins TRBV30 and TRBJ2-5; TRBD1 aligns across 11 bases. The CDR3 sequence is 14 residues long. Germline trimming cut 3 bases from V and 7 bases from J; bases unmatched to any gene: 7. Germline CDR1 is GTSNPN and CDR2 is SVGIG (reference sequence). The CDR3: CAWREGQGVGTQYF. The CDR3 coding sequence is TGTGCCTGGAGAGAGGGACAGGGGGTCGGGACCCAGTACTTC.

The rearrangement links TRBV27 to TRBJ1-1, with 7 bases matching TRBD1. Germline V lookup: CDR1 MNHEY, CDR2 SMNVEV (reference sequence). The V and J ends lost 6 bases and 6 bases, in that order; junction bases with no gene match: 7. This CDR3 has 13 residues. The DNA for the CDR3 is TGTGCCAGCAGCAGCAGGGGGGTCGCTGAAGCTTTCTTT. Its translation is CASSSRGVAEAFF.

The chain is built from TRBV2 and TRBJ2-3, with 10 bases that match TRBD2. J gave up 3 bases and V 4 bases, and 7 bases lay outside the gene matches. The germline V gene encodes CDR1 SNHLY and CDR2 FYNNEI. The CDR3 length is 16 residues. CDR3 DNA sequence: TGTGCCAGCAGTGGTCGGAGCGGGGGGGCAACAGATACGCAGTATTTT. Translation: CASSGRSGGATDTQYF.

The chain has TRBV12-3 or TRBV12-4 and TRBJ1-5, with TRBD1 matching 7 bases. There are 13 residues in the CDR3. With 6 bases clipped from V and 5 bases from J, the junction kept 4 bases outside the gene matches. The CDR3 nucleotides are TGTGCCAGCAGCGTTACAGGGGATCAGCCCCAGCATTTT. Amino acid sequence: CASSVTGDQPQHF.

This chain links TRBV19 with TRBJ1-1; 8 bases are shared with TRBD1. The CDR3 is 15 amino acids. V was pared by 5 bases and J by 2 bases, with 7 bases of the junction left unmatched. CDR1 is LNHDA and CDR2 is SQIVND in the germline V gene (reference sequence). The CDR3 sequence is CASSSWTGSNTEAFF. CDR3 bases: TGTGCCAGTAGTTCTTGGACAGGGAGCAACACTGAAGCTTTCTTT.

The chain employs TRBV7-2 and TRBJ2-1; D is possibly TRBD2 (6 bases). This CDR3 region has 15 residues. Germline lookup yields CDR1 SGHTA and CDR2 FQGNSA. With 5 bases removed from V and 2 bases from J, the gap between germline ends came to 13 bases. The CDR3 loop reads CASSLSGPAYNEQFF. In nucleotides, the CDR3 is TGTGCCAGCAGCCTAAGCGGGCCAGCCTACAATGAGCAGTTCTTC.

Only a few counts were recorded for this clone. The V call is TRBV5-1, the J call TRBJ1-5; a possible D gene is TRBD1 (6 bases). The V and J ends lost 5 bases and 3 bases respectively, with 12 bases between them. The germline V gene encodes CDR1 SGHRS and CDR2 YFSETQ. The CDR3 loop spans 14 amino acids. The CDR3 is CASSPGTNNQPQHF. CDR3 bases: TGCGCCAGCAGTCCCGGGACAAACAATCAGCCCCAGCATTTT.

CDR3 amino acids: CASSLVFGTGVNEQFF. The CDR3 region has the DNA TGTGCCAGCAGTTTAGTGTTTGGGACAGGGGTAAATGAGCAGTTCTTC. The chain couples TRBV27 to TRBJ2-1, with 10 bases fitting TRBD1. Germline CDR1 reads MNHEY; CDR2 reads SMNVEV (reference sequence). V lost 2 bases to trimming and J lost 7 bases; unmatched junction nucleotides: 8. This CDR3 contains 16 residues.

J is TRBJ2-6 and V is TRBV9; D gene unclear. Germline assignment: CDR1 SGDLS and CDR2 YYNGEE. This CDR3 is built from 18 residues. V was cut by 0 bases and J by 0 bases, with 13 bases left in between. This CDR3 is CASSVGPMGSSGANVLTF. CDR3 sequence (DNA): TGTGCCAGCAGCGTAGGTCCCATGGGCTCCTCTGGGGCCAACGTCCTGACTTTC.

The chain has TRBV7-9 and TRBJ2-1, with D perhaps matching TRBD2 (5 bases). V lost 0 bases, J lost 6 bases, and 9 bases lay in between. The CDR3 has 14 residues. Germline values: CDR1 SEHNR, CDR2 FQNEAQ (reference sequence). CDR3 nucleotides: TGTGCCAGCAGCTTAGCGGGAGTAGTCAATGAGCAGTTCTTC. It is translated as CASSLAGVVNEQFF.

This sequence joins TRBV7-2 and TRBJ1-2; TRBD1 might be the D (6 bases). The CDR3 has 14 amino acids. V lost 0 bases, J lost 4 bases, and 9 bases lay in between. Germline assignment: CDR1 SGHTA and CDR2 FQGNSA. The CDR3 reads CASSLAATGYGYTF. The CDR3 region has the DNA TGTGCCAGCAGCTTAGCAGCGACAGGCTATGGCTACACCTTC.

CDR3: CASSQTGENEKLFF. The CDR3 DNA reads TGTGCCAGCAGCCAAACAGGAGAGAATGAAAAACTGTTTTTT. This chain connects TRBV3-1 (or the pseudogene TRBV3-2) to TRBJ1-4, with a tentative D call TRBD1 (5 bases). Germline CDR1 and CDR2: LGHDT and YNNKEL (reference sequence). Deletions cut 2 bases from V and 5 bases from J, with 9 bases between. The CDR3 sequence is 14 residues long.

The chain joins TRBV5-4 to TRBJ1-1; TRBD1 matches 8 bases. This CDR3 is 13 amino acids long. Germline V lookup: CDR1 SGHNT, CDR2 YYREEE (reference sequence). V lost 3 bases and J lost 10; bases outside the gene matches: 8. The CDR3 reads CASSSTGGGGAFF. DNA for the CDR3: TGTGCCAGCAGCTCTACAGGGGGGGGAGGAGCTTTCTTT.

This clone appeared a few times. V gene TRBV9 combines with J gene TRBJ2-5; 9 nucleotides match TRBD2. The CDR3 consists of 16 residues. V dropped 0 bases and J dropped 0; count of bases not matched to a gene: 3. The germline V gene encodes CDR1 SGDLS and CDR2 YYNGEE. The CDR3 reads CASSVGSGGYQETQYF. In DNA form, the CDR3 reads TGTGCCAGCAGCGTAGGGAGCGGGGGGTACCAAGAGACCCAGTACTTC.